These 9 T cell receptor beta chains came from one sample sequenced in a study of spatial heterogeneity in lung cancer. TCRdb re-derived calls from the 5' RACE reads in MiXCR, one entry per CDR3 protein. The sample has about 100,000 distinct CDR3 sequences, roughly 19% seen once. Time point here: blood at routine non-recurrence follow-up after resection. This specimen was PBMCs, taken at follow-up. Source of these receptors: a male donor with early-stage non-small cell lung cancer.

This rearrangement joins TRBV29-1 to TRBJ1-1; 10 bases fit TRBD1. CDR3 size: 14 residues. Germline V gene lookup returns CDR1 SQVTM and CDR2 ANQGSEA. V lost 6 bases and J lost 6; bases outside the gene matches: 10. This CDR3 is CSVHPGQGPAEAFF. The CDR3 DNA follows: TGCAGCGTCCATCCGGGACAGGGGCCCGCTGAAGCTTTCTTT.

The sample holds a few counts of this clonotype. V is TRBV3-1 and J is TRBJ1-5; D gene ambiguous. The CDR3 covers 14 residues. Trimming took 0 bases from V and 6 from J, leaving 9 bases between them. Germline CDR1 and CDR2: LGHDT and YNNKEL (reference sequence). The CDR3 DNA sequence: TGTGCCAGCAGCCAAGATGGAGGGCGTCAGCCCCAGCATTTT. Protein product: CASSQDGGRQPQHF.

This clonotype has only a few counts. The genes are TRBV5-1 and TRBJ1-1; possible D gene TRBD1, 6 bases. CDR1 and CDR2 (germline): SGHRS, YFSETQ. This CDR3 has 13 amino acids. V was shortened by 6 bases and J by 4 bases, with 13 bases between the two germline ends. The CDR3 loop reads CASKQGITTEAFF. The DNA for the CDR3 is TGCGCCAGCAAACAGGGTATTACCACTGAAGCTTTCTTT.

This clonotype was seen more than once but under ten times. CDR3 nucleotides: TGTGCCAGCAGCCAAGGGTTCAATGGCTACACCTTC. This sequence encodes CASSQGFNGYTF. The chain joins TRBV14 to TRBJ1-2; D unclear. This CDR3 has 12 residues. Germline CDR1 reads SGHDN; CDR2 reads FVKESK. Trimming took 1 base from V and 6 from J, leaving 6 bases between them.

This clonotype was counted many times. The CDR3 loop is CASGGQQETQYF. The DNA for the CDR3 is TGTGCCAGCGGAGGACAGCAAGAGACCCAGTACTTC. This chain connects TRBV6-6 to TRBJ2-5; D perhaps matches TRBD1 (6 bases). Germline-derived CDR1 and CDR2 are MNHNY and SVGAGI (reference sequence). Trimming removed 8 bases from V and 2 bases from J, with 9 bases in between. The CDR3 has 12 amino acids.

This clonotype has just a few counts. CDR3 sequence: CASSYSPPGNSGNTIYF. The CDR3 DNA is TGTGCCAGCAGTTACTCACCTCCGGGAAACTCTGGAAACACCATATATTTT. The chain recombines TRBV6-5 with TRBJ1-3; D gene uncertain. Trimming took off 0 bases at V and 0 bases at J, with 12 bases between the two ends. The CDR3 runs to 17 residues. Germline assignment: CDR1 MNHEY and CDR2 SVGAGI.

The rearrangement links TRBV5-5 to TRBJ1-2, with D unresolved. The V gene lost 9 bases and the J gene lost 3 bases, with 18 bases spanning the gap. The CDR3 runs 14 residues. CDR1 and CDR2 from the germline V gene are SGHKS and YYEKEE (reference sequence). The CDR3 nucleotides are TGTGCCACCTCAACAGAACCCGGAGACTATGGCTACACCTTC. It yields the protein CATSTEPGDYGYTF.

The chain recombines TRBV11-2 with TRBJ2-4; TRBD2 matches 10 bases. J lost 0 bases, V lost 5 bases, and 10 bases had no gene match. The CDR3 extends over 18 amino acids. Germline V lookup: CDR1 SGHAT, CDR2 FQNNGV. The DNA for the CDR3 is TGTGCCAGCAGCCCAGGGAGCGGGAGGGCTTTAGCCAAAAACATTCAGTACTTC. Amino acid sequence: CASSPGSGRALAKNIQYF.

This clonotype was recorded a few times. The CDR3, as DNA: TGCAGTGCTAGAGATGGAGCGGGGTCCACAGATACGCAGTATTTT. It specifies CSARDGAGSTDTQYF. The rearrangement links TRBV20-1 to TRBJ2-3, with TRBD2 matching over 7 bases. The CDR3 has 15 residues. Trimming took 0 bases from V and 2 from J; bases not matched to a gene: 5. Looked up from germline, CDR1 is DFQATT and CDR2 is SNEGSKA (reference sequence).